This T cell receptor beta chain comes out of a study of neurological immune-mediated disorders. The method for making cDNA was 5'RACE, and it used 10-nucleotide random UMIs. TCRdb passed the 5' RACE reads through MiXCR, listing each CDR3 protein once. The repertoire holds around 10,000 distinct CDR3 sequences, around 21% seen once, with about 50% in the top ten. The CDR3 spans 14 residues. Germline lookup yields CDR1 DFQATT and CDR2 SNEGSKA (reference sequence). The V and J ends lost 4 bases and 6 bases, in that order; junction bases with no gene match: 8. This clonotype is medium-sized. Sequenced input: CD8+ T cells from blood. The sequence derives from a woman aged 55-69 years with HTLV-1-associated myelopathy (HAM/TSP). The chain links TRBV20-1 to TRBJ2-1; 8 bases line up with TRBD2. This CDR3 is CSATTGGQGNEQFF. CDR3 in DNA: TGCAGTGCTACGACGGGGGGGCAGGGCAATGAGCAGTTCTTC.